These 10 T cell receptor beta chains were all obtained from the same sample, sequenced in a study of T cell responses to AZD1222 COVID-19 vaccine. The method was immunoSEQ multiplex PCR; TCRdb's version includes in-frame clones alone and lacks a portion of them. The table shows about 140,000 clones, with 92% occurring only once. Specimen: peripheral blood, collected on day 0 of AZD1222 vaccination. The source of these receptors is an adult in good health.

J is TRBJ2-4 and V is TRBV18; tentatively, D is TRBD1 or TRBD2 (5 bases each). The V and J ends lost 6 bases and 0 bases respectively, with 24 bases between them. The CDR3 covers 19 residues. Germline V gene sequence: CDR1 KGHSH, CDR2 LQKENI. CDR3 loop: CASSPGQGLSTLAKNIQYF. CDR3 DNA: TGTGCCAGCTCTCCGGGGCAGGGTCTCTCAACTCTAGCCAAAAACATTCAGTACTTC.

The chain combines TRBV5-1 with TRBJ2-7, with D perhaps TRBD1 (5 bases). The V end was cut by 4 bases, the J end by 12 bases, with 17 bases between. This CDR3 has 12 amino acids. Germline CDR1 reads SGHRS; CDR2 reads YFSETQ. In DNA, the CDR3 is TGCGCCAGCAGCCTAACCCTAGGGGCTTGGTACTTC. Translation gives CASSLTLGAWYF.

The chain joins TRBV6-1 to TRBJ1-3, with unresolved D. The CDR3 totals 14 residues. Germline-derived CDR1 and CDR2 are MNHNS and SASEGT. V shed 2 bases and J shed 5 bases, with 10 bases lying between them. The CDR3 nucleotides read TGTGCCAGCAGTGAAACGGACGGGCGAAACACCATATATTTT. Translation: CASSETDGRNTIYF.

The chain joins TRBV28 to TRBJ1-2; D possibly corresponds to TRBD1 (6 bases). Germline V CDR1 and CDR2: MDHEN, SYDVKM. Trimming removed 1 base from V and 8 bases from J, with 8 bases in between. This CDR3 spans 12 amino acids. The CDR3 protein is CASSLSTGGYTF. The CDR3, as DNA: TGTGCCAGCAGTTTATCGACAGGAGGCTACACCTTC.

CDR3 bases: TGTGCCAGCAGTTACTCGGTAGACGAGCAGTACTTC. Protein: CASSYSVDEQYF. The rearrangement joins TRBV6-2 or TRBV6-3 to TRBJ2-7; unclear D gene. Looked up from germline, CDR1 is MNHEY and CDR2 is SVGEGT. The CDR3 sequence is 12 residues long. The V and J ends lost 0 bases and 5 bases respectively, with 5 bases between them.

This clone showed up just once. This chain connects TRBV12-3 or TRBV12-4 to TRBJ2-7; no reliable D call. Trimming cost V 6 bases and J 1 base, with 10 bases left between them. There are 13 residues in the CDR3. CDR3 region: CASRETPSYEQYF. CDR3 coding DNA: TGTGCCAGCAGGGAAACCCCATCCTACGAGCAGTACTTC.

The V call is TRBV29-1, the J call TRBJ1-2, with D uncertain. The CDR3 consists of 12 residues. CDR1 and CDR2 (germline): SQVTM, ANQGSEA. V was trimmed by 0 bases and J by 7 bases, leaving 9 bases between them. For the CDR3, the DNA is TGCAGCGTTGAAGATCTGGAGGGTGGCTACACCTTC. It yields the protein CSVEDLEGGYTF.

The genes are TRBV2 and TRBJ1-2; D is unresolved. The CDR3 has 11 residues. The germline V and J ends were trimmed by 7 bases and 8 bases, with 11 bases remaining between them. CDR1 SNHLY and CDR2 FYNNEI come from the germline V gene. The DNA for the CDR3 is TGTGCCAGCAACCCGGGAGGCGGCTACACCTTC. It translates to CASNPGGGYTF.

This sequence joins TRBV3-1 (or the pseudogene TRBV3-2) and TRBJ2-7; the D is unclear. The CDR3 is made up of 14 amino acids. The V gene's germline CDR1 is LGHDT and CDR2 YNNKEL (reference sequence). Trimming shortened V by 0 bases and J by 1 base, and 7 bases separated the two germline ends. CDR3 sequence: CASSQEGISYEQYF. The DNA of the CDR3 is TGTGCCAGCAGCCAAGAAGGGATTTCCTACGAGCAGTACTTC.

This chain connects TRBV2 to TRBJ2-3; D may be TRBD2 (6 bases). Trimming left V 8 bases short and J 5 bases short, with 11 bases between. Germline-derived CDR1 and CDR2 are SNHLY and FYNNEI. The CDR3 totals 12 residues. CDR3 sequence reads: CASRPAGDTQYF. The DNA for the CDR3 is TGTGCCAGCCGGCCAGCGGGAGATACGCAGTATTTT.